Listed below are T cell receptor beta chains from one sample, sequenced in a study of T-cell memory formation after mild COVID-19. In TCRdb, the 5' RACE reads were re-called with MiXCR into one record per CDR3 protein. The table has a few hundred thousand distinct CDR3 sequences, roughly 15% seen once; the top ten hold around a fifth. The sequenced sample consisted of PBMCs or a T cell subset sorted from them (not recorded which). The origin of the receptors is a man younger than 30 who had mild COVID-19 (a few samples of this study predate the infection). Cell type and time point are not known. Both conserved end residues are part of each CDR3. The D gene is left open where the match is weak. A row's size may be missing; if present it is once, few, many or a size class.

few TRBJ2-3 TRBV12-3/TRBV12-4 NA CASSLDPGVNTDTQYF TGTGCCAGCAGTTTAGACCCGGGGGTCAACACAGATACGCAGTATTTT
NA TRBJ2-2 TRBV7-9 NA CASSLRGKNTGELFF TGTGCCAGCAGCTTAAGGGGCAAGAACACCGGGGAGCTGTTTTTT
few TRBJ1-2 TRBV7-2 TRBD1 CASRPGTGIYGYTF TGTGCCAGCAGGCCCGGGACAGGGATCTATGGCTACACCTTC
NA TRBJ2-2 TRBV24-1 NA CATSDFRSYTGELFF TGTGCCACCAGTGATTTCAGGAGCTACACCGGGGAGCTGTTTTTT
once TRBJ2-5 TRBV20-1 TRBD1 CSARDLLDRGRFHETQYF TGCAGTGCTAGAGATCTGCTGGACAGGGGGCGGTTTCATGAGACCCAGTACTTC
NA TRBJ1-2 TRBV12-3/TRBV12-4 NA CASSPGRFYGYTF TGTGCCAGCAGCCCGGGACGGTTCTATGGCTACACCTTC
few TRBJ1-1 TRBV5-1 TRBD1 CASRPGQTPEAFF TGCGCCAGCAGGCCGGGACAGACCCCTGAAGCTTTCTTT
NA TRBJ2-5 TRBV7-3 TRBD2 CASSPGGTSGETQYF TGTGCCAGCAGCCCCGGTGGGACTAGCGGAGAGACCCAGTACTTC
NA TRBJ2-7 TRBV27 NA CASSLVSQSAQYF TGTGCCAGCAGTTTAGTCAGTCAGTCGGCGCAGTACTTC
NA TRBJ2-3 TRBV9 TRBD2 CASSVALSGVGADTQYF TGTGCCAGCAGCGTAGCTCTCAGCGGGGTTGGTGCAGATACGCAGTATTTT
NA TRBJ1-5 TRBV4-3 TRBD1 CASSQDGQGGQPQHF TGCGCCAGCAGCCAAGATGGACAGGGCGGGCAGCCCCAGCATTTT
NA TRBJ2-3 TRBV10-3 TRBD2 CAISESGGGFTDTQYF TGTGCCATCAGTGAGTCGGGCGGGGGTTTCACAGATACGCAGTATTTT
few TRBJ2-5 TRBV18 NA CASSRTFREAFQETQYF TGTGCCAGCTCACGAACCTTCAGGGAGGCCTTCCAAGAGACCCAGTACTTC
NA TRBJ2-2 TRBV12-3/TRBV12-4 NA CASSFLRGRVTGELFF TGTGCCAGCAGTTTTCTGCGGGGGCGGGTCACCGGGGAGCTGTTTTTT
few TRBJ1-5 TRBV6-6 NA CASTNRYSNQPQHF TGTGCCAGCACTAACAGATATAGCAATCAGCCCCAGCATTTT
few TRBJ1-1 TRBV29-1 NA CSVVGTLNTEAFF TGCAGCGTTGTCGGCACCCTGAACACTGAAGCTTTCTTT
NA TRBJ2-1 TRBV4-3 NA CASSLSGYGSYNEQFF TGCGCCAGCAGCCTATCAGGGTATGGGTCCTACAATGAGCAGTTCTTC
few TRBJ2-2 TRBV7-8 NA CASSLDAGASNTGELFF TGTGCCAGCAGCTTAGATGCGGGGGCATCGAACACCGGGGAGCTGTTTTTT
once TRBJ1-2 TRBV7-2 TRBD1 CASKGQSYTF TGTGCCAGCAAGGGACAGAGCTACACCTTC
NA TRBJ2-5 TRBV12-3/TRBV12-4 NA CASSLAEEGETQYF TGTGCCAGCAGTTTAGCCGAGGAGGGAGAGACCCAGTACTTC
NA TRBJ1-1 TRBV3-2 NA CASSQVIGKAFF TGTGCCAGCAGCCAAGTTATCGGGAAAGCTTTCTTT
many TRBJ2-3 TRBV5-1 NA CASSLGPNLDTQYF TGCGCCAGCAGCTTGGGGCCTAATCTTGATACGCAGTATTTT
NA TRBJ2-1 TRBV12-3/TRBV12-4 TRBD2 CASTRGDEQFF TGTGCCAGCACTCGGGGGGATGAGCAGTTCTTC
few TRBJ2-5 TRBV29-1 TRBD2 CSVPGLAGGGETQYF TGCAGCGTCCCCGGGCTAGCGGGGGGAGGAGAGACCCAGTACTTC
NA TRBJ2-1 TRBV7-6 TRBD2 CAPPPLAGAHSYNEQFF TGTGCCCCCCCCCCCCTAGCGGGGGCCCACTCCTACAATGAGCAGTTCTTC
few TRBJ1-1 TRBV4-3 TRBD1 CASSQGQSTEAFF TGCGCCAGCAGCCAGGGACAGAGCACTGAAGCTTTCTTT
NA TRBJ2-3 TRBV9 TRBD2 CASSVARGGLDTQYF TGTGCCAGCAGCGTGGCCCGGGGGGGGTTGGATACGCAGTATTTT